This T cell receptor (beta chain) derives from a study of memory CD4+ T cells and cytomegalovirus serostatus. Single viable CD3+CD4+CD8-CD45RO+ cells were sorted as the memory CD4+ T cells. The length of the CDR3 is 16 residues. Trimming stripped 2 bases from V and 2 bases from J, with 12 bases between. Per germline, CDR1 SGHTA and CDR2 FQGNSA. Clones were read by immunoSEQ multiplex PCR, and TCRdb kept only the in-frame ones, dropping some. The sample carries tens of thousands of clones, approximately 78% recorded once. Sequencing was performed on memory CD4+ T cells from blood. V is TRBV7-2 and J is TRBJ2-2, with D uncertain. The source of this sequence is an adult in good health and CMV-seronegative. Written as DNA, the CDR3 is TGTGCCAGCAGCTTAAACCCTAATTTTAACACCGGGGAGCTGTTTTTT. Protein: CASSLNPNFNTGELFF.